These 20 T cell receptor beta chains share one sample of origin, sequenced in a study of blood T cell repertoires in COVID-19. Assay used: immunoSEQ multiplex PCR; TCRdb lists only in-frame clones, some missing. In the table there are 250,000 to 350,000 clones, about 89% of which are singletons. The sample taken for sequencing was peripheral blood. The receptors shown here come from a woman between 55 and 75 years old with acute or convalescent COVID-19.

The chain links TRBV2 to TRBJ2-2; 7 positions agree with TRBD1. Trimming took 8 bases from V and 1 from J; bases not matched to a gene: 4. The V gene's germline CDR1 is SNHLY and CDR2 FYNNEI. This CDR3 spans 14 amino acids. The CDR3: CASGRQGNTGELFF. DNA of the CDR3: TGTGCCAGCGGGAGACAGGGGAACACCGGGGAGCTGTTTTTT.

The chain carries TRBV6-5 and TRBJ1-1; 7 bases fit TRBD1. Looked up from germline, CDR1 is MNHEY and CDR2 is SVGAGI. The CDR3 is 14 amino acids. V shed 7 bases and J 8 bases; nucleotides not matched to a gene: 13. The CDR3 loop is CASTTRGQEAEAFF. In DNA form, the CDR3 reads TGTGCCAGCACTACAAGGGGGCAGGAGGCGGAAGCTTTCTTT.

This clone was detected once. This chain joins TRBV3-1 (or the pseudogene TRBV3-2) and TRBJ2-7, with D perhaps matching TRBD2 (6 bases). The CDR3 is 14 amino acids. Trimming pared 5 bases from V and 2 bases from J, leaving 13 bases between. Germline V gene data show CDR1 as LGHDT and CDR2 as YNNKEL (reference sequence). The DNA of the CDR3 is TGTGCCAGCAGCTTGGACACGGGGGCCTACGAGCAGTACTTC. This translates into CASSLDTGAYEQYF.

The chain uses TRBV5-1 and TRBJ2-7; 7 bases fit TRBD1. V was clipped by 5 bases and J by 2 bases; unmatched bases: 7. The CDR3 is made up of 14 amino acids. Germline V gene sequence: CDR1 SGHRS, CDR2 YFSETQ. As DNA, the CDR3 is TGCGCCAGCAGTCTTGGGGACAGTACCTACGAGCAGTACTTC. Its protein is CASSLGDSTYEQYF.

V and J are TRBV9 and TRBJ2-3, with 9 bases matching TRBD1. V trimming: 0 bases; J trimming: 1 base; junction bases outside the gene matches: 3. The CDR3 is 16 amino acids. CDR1 is SGDLS and CDR2 is YYNGEE in the germline V gene. CDR3 in amino acids: CASSVAGDRGTDTQYF. As DNA, the CDR3 is TGTGCCAGCAGCGTAGCGGGGGACAGGGGCACAGATACGCAGTATTTT.

The genes are TRBV3-1 (or the pseudogene TRBV3-2) and TRBJ2-7; TRBD1 matches 7 bases. Losses at the gene ends were 4 bases for V and 3 bases for J; bases not matched to a gene: 3. The CDR3 loop spans 13 amino acids. Germline assignment: CDR1 LGHDT and CDR2 YNNKEL (reference sequence). The CDR3 DNA reads as TGTGCCAGCAGCCCGGCAGGGGGCTACGAGCAGTACTTC. Translation: CASSPAGGYEQYF.

V and J are TRBV27 and TRBJ1-6; possible D gene TRBD1, 6 bases. This CDR3 contains 16 residues. Germline V gives CDR1 MNHEY, CDR2 SMNVEV (reference sequence). Trimming shortened V by 6 bases and J by 3 bases, and 15 bases separated the two germline ends. The CDR3 sequence: CASRIKGQSYNSPLHF. The CDR3 DNA is TGTGCCAGCAGGATTAAAGGACAGAGCTATAATTCACCCCTCCACTTT.

The chain uses TRBV6-5 and TRBJ1-5; a weak D match, TRBD1 (5 bases). V was cut by 0 bases and J by 7 bases, with 13 bases left in between. The CDR3 runs 15 residues. CDR1 is MNHEY, CDR2 SVGAGI, per germline. CDR3 loop: CASSYSGGVGQPQHF. The CDR3 nucleotides read TGTGCCAGCAGTTACTCTGGGGGGGTTGGACAGCCCCAGCATTTT.

The genes are TRBV19 and TRBJ2-2, with 9 bases matching TRBD2. CDR3 length: 18 residues. Germline CDR1 LNHDA, CDR2 SQIVND (reference sequence). The junction had 8 bases not matched to a gene; V was cut back by 3 bases and J by 0 bases. The CDR3: CASSISSSGDANTGELFF. The CDR3 nucleotides are TGTGCCAGTAGTATTTCTTCTAGCGGGGACGCGAACACCGGGGAGCTGTTTTTT.

The chain has TRBV5-1 and TRBJ2-3; 10 positions agree with TRBD2. The length of the CDR3 is 14 residues. Germline V lookup: CDR1 SGHRS, CDR2 YFSETQ. The ends lost 4 bases at V and 1 base at J; junction bases unmatched: 0. CDR3 sequence: CASSGTSGTDTQYF. The CDR3 DNA follows: TGCGCCAGCAGCGGGACTAGCGGCACAGATACGCAGTATTTT.

This sequence joins TRBV5-1 and TRBJ1-5; D not resolved. The CDR3 runs to 14 residues. The germline CDR1 and CDR2 sequences are SGHRS and YFSETQ. V lost 4 bases, J lost 5 bases, and 13 bases lay in between. The CDR3 region is CASSLGIADQPQHF. The CDR3 bases are TGCGCCAGCAGCCTAGGAATAGCGGATCAGCCCCAGCATTTT.

The V gene is TRBV19, the J gene TRBJ2-4; D remains ambiguous. The CDR3 runs to 13 residues. Germline V gene data show CDR1 as LNHDA and CDR2 as SQIVND (reference sequence). V lost 2 bases, J lost 2 bases, and 4 bases lay in between. CDR3 amino acids: CASSISSKNIQYF. The CDR3 nucleotides are TGTGCCAGTAGTATATCTTCCAAAAACATTCAGTACTTC. The whole variable domain, filled in from reference TRBV19 and TRBJ2-4, reads DGGITQSPKYLFRKEGQNVTLSCEQNLNHDAMYWYRQDPGQGLRLIYYSQIVNDFQKGDIAEGYSVSREKKESFPLTVTSAQKNPTAFYLCASSISSKNIQYFGAGTRLSVL.

This clone showed up just a few times. CDR3 bases: TGTGCCAGCAGTTACTGCCTAGCGGAACAAGAGACCCAGTACTTC. This gives the protein CASSYCLAEQETQYF. The V call is TRBV6-8, the J call TRBJ2-5, with 7 bases that match TRBD2. Per the germline V gene, CDR1 is MNHGY and CDR2 is SAAAGT. Trimming at V came to 1 base and at J to 2 bases, leaving 4 bases not matched to a gene. CDR3 length: 15 residues.

This clone was recorded a few times. The rearrangement uses TRBV7-3 and TRBJ2-2; possibly TRBD2 for D (6 bases). This CDR3 has 18 residues. Trimming pared 0 bases from V and 0 bases from J, leaving 14 bases between. Germline-derived CDR1 and CDR2 are SGHTA and FQGTGA. This CDR3 reads CASSLTRASATNTGELFF. Here the CDR3 DNA reads TGTGCCAGCAGCTTAACGCGGGCTAGCGCCACGAACACCGGGGAGCTGTTTTTT.

The V gene is TRBV21-1, the J gene TRBJ2-4; the D call TRBD1 from the table was never checked on the DNA. TRBV21-1 is an annotated pseudogene. The CDR3 contains 21 residues. The CDR3 DNA is TGTGCCAGCAGCAAAACCTTAGGACAGGATTGGTATCTGATAGCCAAAAACATTCAGTACTTC. This sequence encodes CASSKTLGQDWYLIAKNIQYF.

The gene calls are TRBV9 and TRBJ2-5; 9 nucleotides align to TRBD1. The germline V gene encodes CDR1 SGDLS and CDR2 YYNGEE. This CDR3 region has 14 residues. V gave up 3 bases and J gave up 4 bases; unmatched junction bases: 4. CDR3 region: CASSAGQGLETQYF. The DNA of the CDR3 is TGTGCCAGCAGCGCGGGACAGGGTTTAGAGACCCAGTACTTC.

This clone was counted a few times. This chain connects TRBV5-4 to TRBJ1-1; D gene ambiguous. Trimming left V 3 bases short and J 1 base short, with 10 bases between. Germline V gives CDR1 SGHNT, CDR2 YYREEE (reference sequence). The CDR3 spans 14 residues. CDR3 loop: CASSWEDRNTEAFF. In DNA form, the CDR3 reads TGTGCCAGCAGCTGGGAGGATAGGAACACTGAAGCTTTCTTT.

The V call is TRBV19, the J call TRBJ1-5, with 7 bases fitting TRBD1. The germline V gene has CDR1 LNHDA and CDR2 SQIVND (reference sequence). J gave up 5 bases and V 7 bases, and 5 bases lay outside the gene matches. The CDR3 sequence is 13 residues long. The CDR3 coding sequence is TGTGCCAGTACCACCGACAGGGATCAGCCCCAGCATTTT. Translated: CASTTDRDQPQHF.

The chain links TRBV27 to TRBJ1-1; D uncertain. This CDR3 has 12 amino acids. V dropped 8 bases and J dropped 1 base, with 8 bases sitting between them. Germline CDR1 reads MNHEY; CDR2 reads SMNVEV (reference sequence). The CDR3: CASRSKNTEAFF. CDR3 sequence (DNA): TGTGCCAGCCGGAGTAAGAACACTGAAGCTTTCTTT.

The chain couples TRBV5-1 to TRBJ1-2, with no clear D. Germline V gene sequence: CDR1 SGHRS, CDR2 YFSETQ. The CDR3 covers 13 residues. The ends were cut back, 4 bases at V and 5 bases at J, with 12 bases in the middle. CDR3 nucleotide sequence: TGCGCCAGCAGCCTAACCGCGGATTATGGCTACACCTTC. The encoded protein is CASSLTADYGYTF.